This TCR beta chain was retrieved from a study of T cells in Graves' hyperthyroidism and ophthalmopathy. General study findings and limits: Ophthalmopathy was separated from stable hyperthyroidism by a 13 V-J model.

With a duration under 2 months, the hyperthyroidism was newly diagnosed in patients aged 18 to 65. In making diagnoses, clinical symptoms, serum thyroxine and TRAb, thyroid ultrasound and orbital computed tomography were all used. In this sample, this clonotype turned up many times. The antigen is undetermined. RNA transcripts were the template for amplifying TCR beta CDR3 regions. The HTBI primer set served for first-round RT-PCR of the TCR CDR3. TCRdb re-called the multiplex PCR reads through MiXCR, storing one row per CDR3 protein. The sample includes roughly 380,000 distinct CDR3 sequences, roughly 15% of them seen just once. Material: blood. The sequence was collected from a young woman with Graves' hyperthyroidism.

This chain's CDR3 is CASSPRLPGGGTEAFF. CDR3 nucleotide sequence: TGTGCCAGCAGCCCCCGACTCCCCGGGGGAGGCACTGAAGCTTTCTTT. J is TRBJ1-1 and V is TRBV6-1, with a weak D call TRBD1 (5 bases). The germline CDR1 and CDR2 sequences are MNHNS and SASEGT. CDR3 size: 16 residues. Trimming pared 6 bases from V and 4 bases from J, leaving 21 bases between.